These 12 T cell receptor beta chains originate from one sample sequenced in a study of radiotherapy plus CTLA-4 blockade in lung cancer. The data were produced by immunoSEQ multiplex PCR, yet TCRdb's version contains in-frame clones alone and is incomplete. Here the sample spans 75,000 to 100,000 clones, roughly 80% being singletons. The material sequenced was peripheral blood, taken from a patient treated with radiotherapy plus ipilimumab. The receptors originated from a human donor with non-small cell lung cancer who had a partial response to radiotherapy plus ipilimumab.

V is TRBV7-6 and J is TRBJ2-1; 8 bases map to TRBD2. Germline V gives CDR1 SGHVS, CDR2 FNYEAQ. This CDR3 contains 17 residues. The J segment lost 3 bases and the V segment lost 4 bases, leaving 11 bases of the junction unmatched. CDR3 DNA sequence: TGTGCCAGCAGCTCCCCCCCCGGGACTAGTCTCTACAATGAGCAGTTCTTC. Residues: CASSSPPGTSLYNEQFF.

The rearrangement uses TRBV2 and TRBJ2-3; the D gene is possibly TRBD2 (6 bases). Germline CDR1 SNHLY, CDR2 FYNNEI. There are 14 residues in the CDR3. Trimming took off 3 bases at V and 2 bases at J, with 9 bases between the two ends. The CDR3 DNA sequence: TGTGCCAGCAGTGACCCGGGAGACACAGATACGCAGTATTTT. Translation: CASSDPGDTDTQYF.

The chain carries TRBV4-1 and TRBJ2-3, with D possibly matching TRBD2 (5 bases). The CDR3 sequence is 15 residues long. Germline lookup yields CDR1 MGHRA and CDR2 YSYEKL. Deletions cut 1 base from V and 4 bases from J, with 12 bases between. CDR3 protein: CASSQAGKVADTQYF. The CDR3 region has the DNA TGCGCCAGCAGCCAAGCGGGGAAGGTGGCAGATACGCAGTATTTT.

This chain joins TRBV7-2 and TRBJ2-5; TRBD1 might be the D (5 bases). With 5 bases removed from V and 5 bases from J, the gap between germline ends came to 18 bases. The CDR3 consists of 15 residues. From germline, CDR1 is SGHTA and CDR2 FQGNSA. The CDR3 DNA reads TGTGCCAGCAGCATCACAGGTACTCATTCGGAGACCCAGTACTTC. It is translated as CASSITGTHSETQYF.

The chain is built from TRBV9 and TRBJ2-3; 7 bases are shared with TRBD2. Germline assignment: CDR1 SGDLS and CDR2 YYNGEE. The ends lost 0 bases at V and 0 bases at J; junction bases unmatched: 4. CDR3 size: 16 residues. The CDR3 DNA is TGTGCCAGCAGCGTAGCCGGGGGGACTAGCACAGATACGCAGTATTTT. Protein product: CASSVAGGTSTDTQYF.

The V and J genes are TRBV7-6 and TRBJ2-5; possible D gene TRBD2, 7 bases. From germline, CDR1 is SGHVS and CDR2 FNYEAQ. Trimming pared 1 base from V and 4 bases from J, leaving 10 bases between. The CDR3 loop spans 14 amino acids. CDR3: CASSLEGGTETQYF. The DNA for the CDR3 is TGTGCCAGCAGCTTAGAGGGGGGGACAGAGACCCAGTACTTC.

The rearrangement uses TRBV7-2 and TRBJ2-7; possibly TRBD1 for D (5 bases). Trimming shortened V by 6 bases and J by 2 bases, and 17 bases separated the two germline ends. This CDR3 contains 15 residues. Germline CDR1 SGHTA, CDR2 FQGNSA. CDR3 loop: CASSPRAGRAYEQYF. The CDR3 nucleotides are TGTGCCAGCAGTCCCAGGGCCGGGCGCGCCTACGAGCAGTACTTC. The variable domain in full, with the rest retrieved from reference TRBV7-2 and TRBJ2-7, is GAGVSQSPSNKVTEKGKDVELRCDPISGHTALYWYRQSLGQGLEFLIYFQGNSAPDKSGLPSDRFSAERTGGSVSTLTIQRTQQEDSAVYLCASSPRAGRAYEQYFGPGTRLTVT.

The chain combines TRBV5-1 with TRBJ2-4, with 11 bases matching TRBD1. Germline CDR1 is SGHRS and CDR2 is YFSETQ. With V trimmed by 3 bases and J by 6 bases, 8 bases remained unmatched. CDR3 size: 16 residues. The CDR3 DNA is TGCGCCAGCAGCTCCCAGGGACAGGGGGGAGCAAACATTCAGTACTTC. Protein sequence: CASSSQGQGGANIQYF.

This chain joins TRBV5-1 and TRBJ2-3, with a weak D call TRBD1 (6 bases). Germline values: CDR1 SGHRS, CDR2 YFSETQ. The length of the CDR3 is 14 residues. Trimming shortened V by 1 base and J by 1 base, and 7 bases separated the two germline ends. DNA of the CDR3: TGCGCCAGCAGCTTGTCAGGGGGCACAGATACGCAGTATTTT. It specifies CASSLSGGTDTQYF.

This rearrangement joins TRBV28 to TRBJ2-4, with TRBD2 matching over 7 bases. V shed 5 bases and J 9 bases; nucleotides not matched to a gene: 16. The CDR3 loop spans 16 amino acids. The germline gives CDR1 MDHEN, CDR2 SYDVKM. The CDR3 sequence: CASSQPQAAGDGIQYF. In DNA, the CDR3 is TGTGCCAGCAGTCAACCTCAGGCGGCGGGAGACGGCATTCAGTACTTC.

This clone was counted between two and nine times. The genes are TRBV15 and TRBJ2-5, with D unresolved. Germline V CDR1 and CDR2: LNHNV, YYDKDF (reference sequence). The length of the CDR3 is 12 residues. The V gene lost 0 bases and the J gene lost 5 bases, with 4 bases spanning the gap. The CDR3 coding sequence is TGTGCCACCAGCAGAGATATGGAGACCCAGTACTTC. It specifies CATSRDMETQYF.

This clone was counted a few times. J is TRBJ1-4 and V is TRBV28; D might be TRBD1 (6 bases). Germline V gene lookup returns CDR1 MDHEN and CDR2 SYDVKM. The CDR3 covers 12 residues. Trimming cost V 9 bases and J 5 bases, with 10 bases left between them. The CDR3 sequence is CASTDRNEKLFF. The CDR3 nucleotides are TGTGCCAGTACGGACAGAAATGAAAAACTGTTTTTT.